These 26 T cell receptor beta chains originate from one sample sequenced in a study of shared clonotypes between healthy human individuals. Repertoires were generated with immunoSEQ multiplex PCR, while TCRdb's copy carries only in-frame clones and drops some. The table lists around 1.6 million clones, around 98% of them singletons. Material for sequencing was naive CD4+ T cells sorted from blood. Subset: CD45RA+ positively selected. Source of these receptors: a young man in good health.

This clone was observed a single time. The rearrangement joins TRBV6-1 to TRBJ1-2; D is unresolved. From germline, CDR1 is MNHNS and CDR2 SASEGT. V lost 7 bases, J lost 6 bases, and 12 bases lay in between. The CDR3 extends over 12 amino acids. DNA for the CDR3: TGTGCCAGCATTACCGGGCGGGATGGCTACACCTTC. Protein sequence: CASITGRDGYTF.

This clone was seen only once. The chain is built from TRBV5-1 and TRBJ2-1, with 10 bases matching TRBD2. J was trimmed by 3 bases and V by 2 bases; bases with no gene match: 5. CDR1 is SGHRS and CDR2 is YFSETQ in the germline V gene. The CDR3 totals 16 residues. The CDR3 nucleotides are TGCGCCAGCAGCTTCGGACTAGCGGATGTCTACAATGAGCAGTTCTTC. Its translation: CASSFGLADVYNEQFF.

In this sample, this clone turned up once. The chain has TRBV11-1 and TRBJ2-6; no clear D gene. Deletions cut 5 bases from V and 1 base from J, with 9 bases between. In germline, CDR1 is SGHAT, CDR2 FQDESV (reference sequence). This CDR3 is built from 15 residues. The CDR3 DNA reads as TGTGCCAGCAGCCGAATAATATCTGGGGCCAACGTCCTGACTTTC. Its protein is CASSRIISGANVLTF.

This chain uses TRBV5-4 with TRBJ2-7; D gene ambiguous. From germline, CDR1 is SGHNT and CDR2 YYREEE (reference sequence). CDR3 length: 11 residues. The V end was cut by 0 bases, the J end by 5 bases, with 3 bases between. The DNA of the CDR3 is TGTGCCAGCAGCTTGGACAACGAGCAGTACTTC. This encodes CASSLDNEQYF.

The CDR3 nucleotides read TGTGCCAGCAGCTTGGAGCGAAGAACTGAAGCTTTCTTT. It codes for CASSLERRTEAFF. The rearrangement joins TRBV11-2 to TRBJ1-1, with D unclear. The germline V gene has CDR1 SGHAT and CDR2 FQNNGV. This CDR3 spans 13 amino acids. V lost 3 bases and J lost 5, with 10 bases in between. Variable domain in full (rest from reference TRBV11-2 and TRBJ1-1): EAGVAQSPRYKIIEKRQSVAFWCNPISGHATLYWYQQILGQGPKLLIQFQNNGVVDDSQLPKDRFSAERLKGVDSTLKIQPAKLEDSAVYLCASSLERRTEAFFGQGTRLTVV.

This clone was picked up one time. The CDR3 sequence: CASSTGVAGTGELFF. CDR3 coding DNA: TGTGCCAGCAGCACCGGTGTAGCGGGAACCGGGGAGCTGTTTTTT. J is TRBJ2-2 and V is TRBV11-3, with 8 nucleotides matching TRBD2. V was clipped by 5 bases and J by 5 bases; unmatched bases: 7. The CDR3 covers 15 residues. Germline values: CDR1 SGHNT, CDR2 YENEEA.

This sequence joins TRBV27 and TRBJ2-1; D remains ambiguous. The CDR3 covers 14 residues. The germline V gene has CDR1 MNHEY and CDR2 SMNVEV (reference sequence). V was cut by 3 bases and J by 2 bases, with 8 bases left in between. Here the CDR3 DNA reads TGTGCCAGCAGTTTTAGTGGTACCTACAATGAGCAGTTCTTC. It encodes CASSFSGTYNEQFF.

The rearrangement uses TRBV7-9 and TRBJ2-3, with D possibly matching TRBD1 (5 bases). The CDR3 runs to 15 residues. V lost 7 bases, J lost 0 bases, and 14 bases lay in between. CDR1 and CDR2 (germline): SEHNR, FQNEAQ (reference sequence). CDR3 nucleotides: TGTGCCAGCATACCAGGGATCCTTAGCACAGATACGCAGTATTTT. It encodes CASIPGILSTDTQYF.

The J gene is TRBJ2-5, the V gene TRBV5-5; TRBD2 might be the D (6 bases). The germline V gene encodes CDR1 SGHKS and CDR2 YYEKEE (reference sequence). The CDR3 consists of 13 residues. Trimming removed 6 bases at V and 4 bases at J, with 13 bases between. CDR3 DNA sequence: TGTGCCAGCAAACGACCGGAGGGAGAGACCCAGTACTTC. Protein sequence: CASKRPEGETQYF.

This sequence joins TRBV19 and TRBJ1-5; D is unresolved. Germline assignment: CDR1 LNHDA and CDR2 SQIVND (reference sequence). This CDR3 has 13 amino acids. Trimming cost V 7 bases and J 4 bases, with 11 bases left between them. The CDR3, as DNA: TGTGCCAGTATAGAGACGGGAAATCAGCCCCAGCATTTT. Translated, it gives CASIETGNQPQHF.

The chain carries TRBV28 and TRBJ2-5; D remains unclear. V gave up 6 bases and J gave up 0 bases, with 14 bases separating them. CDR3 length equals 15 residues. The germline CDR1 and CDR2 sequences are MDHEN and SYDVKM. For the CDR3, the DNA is TGTGCCAGCAGACCTACCAACAAGTACCAAGAGACCCAGTACTTC. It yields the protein CASRPTNKYQETQYF.

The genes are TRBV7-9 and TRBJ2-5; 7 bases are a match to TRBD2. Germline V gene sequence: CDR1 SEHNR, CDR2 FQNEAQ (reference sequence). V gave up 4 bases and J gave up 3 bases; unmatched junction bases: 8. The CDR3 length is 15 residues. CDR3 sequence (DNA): TGTGCCAGCAGCTCTGGATGGGGGGGAGAAGAGACCCAGTACTTC. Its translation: CASSSGWGGEETQYF.

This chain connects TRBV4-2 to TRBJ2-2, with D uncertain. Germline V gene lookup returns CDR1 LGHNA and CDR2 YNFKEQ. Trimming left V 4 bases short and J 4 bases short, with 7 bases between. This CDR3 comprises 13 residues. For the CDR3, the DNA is TGTGCCAGCAGCCCCCGAGGCACCGGGGAGCTGTTTTTT. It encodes CASSPRGTGELFF.

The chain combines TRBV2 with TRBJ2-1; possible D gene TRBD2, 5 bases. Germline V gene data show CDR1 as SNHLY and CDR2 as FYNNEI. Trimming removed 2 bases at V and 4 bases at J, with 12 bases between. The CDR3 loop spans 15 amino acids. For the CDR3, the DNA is TGTGCCAGCAGTGAAACTAGAGGACCATACAATGAGCAGTTCTTC. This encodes CASSETRGPYNEQFF.

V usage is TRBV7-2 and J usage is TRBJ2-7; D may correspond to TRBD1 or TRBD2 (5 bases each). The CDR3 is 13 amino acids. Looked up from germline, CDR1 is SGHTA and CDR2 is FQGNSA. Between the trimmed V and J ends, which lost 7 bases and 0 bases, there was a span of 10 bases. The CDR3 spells CASKGPNSYEQYF. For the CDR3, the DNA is TGTGCCAGCAAGGGACCCAACTCCTACGAGCAGTACTTC.

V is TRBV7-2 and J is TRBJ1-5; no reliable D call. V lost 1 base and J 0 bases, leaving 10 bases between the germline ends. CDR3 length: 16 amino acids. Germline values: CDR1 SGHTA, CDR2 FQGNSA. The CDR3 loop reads CASSLVSTASNQPQHF. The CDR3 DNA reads TGTGCCAGCAGCTTAGTCAGTACAGCTAGCAATCAGCCCCAGCATTTT.

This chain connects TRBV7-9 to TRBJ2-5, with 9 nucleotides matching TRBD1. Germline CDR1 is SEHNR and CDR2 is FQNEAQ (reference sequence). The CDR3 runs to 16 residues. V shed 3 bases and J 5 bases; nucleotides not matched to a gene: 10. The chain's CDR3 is CASSLPGQGRGETQYF. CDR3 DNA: TGTGCCAGCAGCTTGCCCGGACAGGGGCGGGGGGAGACCCAGTACTTC.

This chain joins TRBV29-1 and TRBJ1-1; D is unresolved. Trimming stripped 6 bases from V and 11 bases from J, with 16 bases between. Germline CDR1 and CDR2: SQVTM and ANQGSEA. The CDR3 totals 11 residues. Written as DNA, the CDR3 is TGCAGCGTAATGGCGGGGATAGGGGCTTTCTTT. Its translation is CSVMAGIGAFF. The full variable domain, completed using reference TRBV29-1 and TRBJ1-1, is SAVISQKPSRDICQRGTSLTIQCQVDSQVTMMFWYRQQPGQSLTLIATANQGSEATYESGFVIDKFPISRPNLTFSTLTVSNMSPEDSSIYLCSVMAGIGAFFGQGTRLTVV.

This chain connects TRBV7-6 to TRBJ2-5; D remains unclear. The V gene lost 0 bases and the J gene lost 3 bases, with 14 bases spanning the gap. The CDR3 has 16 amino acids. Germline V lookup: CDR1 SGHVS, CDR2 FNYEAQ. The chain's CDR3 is CASSLAATHLKETQYF. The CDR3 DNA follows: TGTGCCAGCAGCTTAGCAGCCACCCATCTAAAAGAGACCCAGTACTTC.

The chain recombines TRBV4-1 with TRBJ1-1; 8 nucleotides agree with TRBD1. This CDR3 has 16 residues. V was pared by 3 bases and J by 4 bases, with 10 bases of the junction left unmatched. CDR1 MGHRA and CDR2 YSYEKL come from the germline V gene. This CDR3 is CASSHPWTGSGTEAFF. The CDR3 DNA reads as TGCGCCAGCAGCCATCCCTGGACAGGGAGTGGCACTGAAGCTTTCTTT.

The CDR3 here is CASSFRLAGVGEQYF. The CDR3 region has the DNA TGTGCCAGCAGCTTCCGCCTAGCGGGAGTGGGGGAGCAGTACTTC. The chain employs TRBV5-5 and TRBJ2-7, with 10 bases lining up with TRBD2. Germline V CDR1 and CDR2: SGHKS, YYEKEE (reference sequence). CDR3 size: 15 residues. V shed 2 bases, J shed 7 bases, and the junction held 9 bases outside the gene matches.

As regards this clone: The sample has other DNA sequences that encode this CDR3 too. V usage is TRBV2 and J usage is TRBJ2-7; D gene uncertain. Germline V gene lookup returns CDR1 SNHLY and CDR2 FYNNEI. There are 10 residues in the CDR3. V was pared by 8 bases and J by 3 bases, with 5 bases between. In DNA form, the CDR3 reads TGTGCCAGCGCGAACTACGAGCAGTACTTC. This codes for CASANYEQYF.

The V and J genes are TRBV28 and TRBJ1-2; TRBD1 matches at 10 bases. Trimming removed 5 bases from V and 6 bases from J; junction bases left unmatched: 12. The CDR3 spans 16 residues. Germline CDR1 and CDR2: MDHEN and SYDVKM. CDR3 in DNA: TGTGCCAGCAGTCCTCACTTCCCGGACAGGGGGAATGGCTACACCTTC. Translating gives CASSPHFPDRGNGYTF.

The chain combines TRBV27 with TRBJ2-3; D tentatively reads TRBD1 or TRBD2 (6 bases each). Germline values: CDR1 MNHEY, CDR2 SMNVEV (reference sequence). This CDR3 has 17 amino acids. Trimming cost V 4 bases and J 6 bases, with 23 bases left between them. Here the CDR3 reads CASSSKGWGARGDTQYF. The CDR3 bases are TGTGCCAGCAGTTCCAAGGGGTGGGGGGCGCGAGGCGATACGCAGTATTTT.

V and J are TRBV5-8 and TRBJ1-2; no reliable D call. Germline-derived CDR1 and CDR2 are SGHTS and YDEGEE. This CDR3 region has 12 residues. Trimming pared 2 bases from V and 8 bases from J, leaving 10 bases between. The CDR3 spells CASSFGQLGYTF. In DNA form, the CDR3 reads TGTGCCAGCAGCTTTGGGCAGCTCGGCTACACCTTC.

CDR3 bases: TGTGCCACCACTCCCAATCGTCCTAATGAAAAACTGTTTTTT. Translating gives CATTPNRPNEKLFF. V and J are TRBV28 and TRBJ1-4; D is ambiguous. V was shortened by 10 bases and J by 3 bases, with 15 bases between the two germline ends. Germline V lookup: CDR1 MDHEN, CDR2 SYDVKM. The CDR3 spans 14 residues.